This T cell receptor (beta chain) stems from a study of T cell responses to AZD1222 COVID-19 vaccine. Study as a whole: The analysis combined second doses at about 4 or about 12 weeks.

The CDR3 extends over 14 amino acids. Trimming stripped 7 bases from V and 5 bases from J, with 18 bases between. The germline V gene encodes CDR1 ENHRY and CDR2 SYGVKD. Generated by immunoSEQ multiplex PCR, the TCRdb table keeps only in-frame clones and is missing some. The sample lists under 110,000 clones, under 90% occurring once. The TCR comes from an adult in good health. The gene calls are TRBV10-3 and TRBJ2-7, with D possibly TRBD1 on 6 matching bases. Sequenced here: peripheral blood, sampled on day 0 of AZD1222 vaccination. CDR3 nucleotides: TGTGCCATCATTTTTTTATGGGGGCTAGACGAGCAGTACTTC. This encodes CAIIFLWGLDEQYF.